Below, 20 T cell receptor beta chains from the same sample are listed, as sequenced in a study of blood T cell repertoires in COVID-19. Clones were read by immunoSEQ multiplex PCR, and TCRdb kept only the in-frame ones, dropping some. The sample contains roughly 160,000 clones, about nine tenths of which appear only once. The sample comprised peripheral blood. Source of these receptors: a woman aged 60-75 years who had recovered from COVID-19.

V gene TRBV6-5 combines with J gene TRBJ1-5, with 7 positions matching TRBD1. J gave up 0 bases and V 7 bases, and 3 bases lay outside the gene matches. CDR1 is MNHEY and CDR2 is SVGAGI in the germline V gene. CDR3 length: 14 amino acids. In DNA form, the CDR3 reads TGTGCCAGCATACAGGGGTATAGCAATCAGCCCCAGCATTTT. This codes for CASIQGYSNQPQHF.

This clone was detected a few times. The genes are TRBV28 and TRBJ1-2; tentative D call: TRBD1 (5 bases). Between the trimmed V and J ends, which lost 5 bases and 2 bases, there was a span of 18 bases. The CDR3 sequence is 16 residues long. Germline V gives CDR1 MDHEN, CDR2 SYDVKM. CDR3 sequence: CASSLVFRVGNYGYTF. CDR3 nucleotides: TGTGCCAGCAGTCTCGTATTCAGGGTCGGGAACTATGGCTACACCTTC.

The chain is built from TRBV5-1 and TRBJ2-3, with D uncertain. This CDR3 is built from 12 residues. Trimming stripped 7 bases from V and 2 bases from J, with 8 bases between. Germline V gene data show CDR1 as SGHRS and CDR2 as YFSETQ. Here the CDR3 reads CASQFNTDTQYF. CDR3 DNA: TGCGCCAGCCAGTTCAACACAGATACGCAGTATTTT.

This rearrangement joins TRBV5-1 to TRBJ2-5, with 8 bases that match TRBD2. The V gene's germline CDR1 is SGHRS and CDR2 YFSETQ. The CDR3 is 15 amino acids. V lost 2 bases, J lost 5 bases, and 8 bases stayed unmatched. CDR3 in DNA: TGCGCCAGCAGCTTTAGCGGGGCGACCGGGGAGACCCAGTACTTC. It codes for CASSFSGATGETQYF.

Regarding this clone: Other DNA sequences in the sample encode the same CDR3. V and J are TRBV19 and TRBJ2-1, with 11 bases identical to TRBD2. Trimming at V came to 5 bases and at J to 9 bases, leaving 3 bases not matched to a gene. From germline, CDR1 is LNHDA and CDR2 SQIVND (reference sequence). The CDR3 is 13 residues long. CDR3 bases: TGTGCCAGTAGTGGGACTAGCGGAGGTGAGCAGTTCTTC. Translating it yields CASSGTSGGEQFF.

This clone has just a few counts. This sequence joins TRBV27 and TRBJ2-3; maybe TRBD1 (6 bases). Germline V gene sequence: CDR1 MNHEY, CDR2 SMNVEV (reference sequence). CDR3 length: 13 amino acids. The V end was cut by 7 bases, the J end by 4 bases, with 12 bases between. The CDR3 bases are TGTGCCAGCAAGGGACAAGCATCAGATACGCAGTATTTT. Translating it yields CASKGQASDTQYF.

This chain joins TRBV10-1 and TRBJ2-7; 7 nucleotides line up with TRBD1. The CDR3 length is 13 residues. Losses at the gene ends were 6 bases for V and 6 bases for J; bases not matched to a gene: 8. The V gene's germline CDR1 is WNHNN and CDR2 SYGVQD (reference sequence). This CDR3 is CASSGQVEGEQYF. The CDR3 DNA reads TGCGCCAGCAGCGGACAGGTTGAGGGCGAGCAGTACTTC.

The chain has TRBV6-1 and TRBJ2-5, with D possibly being TRBD1 (5 bases). The CDR3 runs to 14 residues. CDR1 and CDR2 (germline): MNHNS, SASEGT. V was pared by 2 bases and J by 7 bases, with 14 bases between. This CDR3 is CASSEFQGPRTQYF. CDR3 coding DNA: TGTGCCAGCAGTGAATTTCAGGGCCCAAGGACCCAGTACTTC.

The J gene is TRBJ1-2, the V gene TRBV2; tentative D call: TRBD1 (6 bases). The CDR3 has 13 residues. Trimming stripped 8 bases from V and 1 base from J, with 11 bases between. Germline assignment: CDR1 SNHLY and CDR2 FYNNEI. CDR3 loop: CASQDRFNYGYTF. The CDR3 region has the DNA TGTGCCAGCCAGGACAGATTTAACTATGGCTACACCTTC.

This chain joins TRBV6-5 and TRBJ1-2; D perhaps matches TRBD1 (5 bases). V gave up 7 bases and J gave up 8 bases, with 20 bases separating them. Germline lookup yields CDR1 MNHEY and CDR2 SVGAGI. This CDR3 comprises 14 residues. CDR3 in DNA: TGTGCCAGCACCCTGGGTGGGGCCGGTAAAGGCTACACCTTC. It translates to CASTLGGAGKGYTF.

The gene calls are TRBV4-1 and TRBJ2-1, with a tentative D call TRBD1 (5 bases). The germline V gene encodes CDR1 MGHRA and CDR2 YSYEKL. V lost 0 bases, J lost 8 bases, and 8 bases lay in between. This CDR3 spans 13 amino acids. The CDR3 region is CASSQEWGDEQFF. The CDR3 DNA reads TGCGCCAGCAGCCAAGAGTGGGGCGATGAGCAGTTCTTC.

The chain recombines TRBV6-5 with TRBJ2-3; 7 nucleotides align to TRBD1. V shed 8 bases and J 4 bases; nucleotides not matched to a gene: 12. The CDR3 extends over 15 amino acids. CDR1 and CDR2 (germline): MNHEY, SVGAGI. The CDR3 loop reads CASGTVDHFADTQYF. The DNA of the CDR3 is TGTGCCAGCGGGACAGTGGACCACTTCGCAGATACGCAGTATTTT.

The V gene is TRBV9, the J gene TRBJ1-4, with D tentatively TRBD1 (6 bases). CDR3 length: 16 amino acids. The V end lost 0 bases, the J end lost 7 bases, and 16 bases lay between the germline ends. Looked up from germline, CDR1 is SGDLS and CDR2 is YYNGEE. The chain's CDR3 is CASSVGASRQAEKLFF. Here the CDR3 DNA reads TGTGCCAGCAGCGTAGGAGCATCCAGACAGGCTGAAAAACTGTTTTTT.

For this clone: The sample has other DNA sequences that encode this CDR3 too. The chain recombines TRBV7-9 with TRBJ2-7; TRBD1 matches 10 bases. This CDR3 spans 15 amino acids. The J segment lost 3 bases and the V segment lost 1 base, leaving 3 bases of the junction unmatched. Germline loops: CDR1 SEHNR, CDR2 FQNEAQ (reference sequence). The CDR3 region is CASSLVGTGDYEQYF. CDR3 in DNA: TGTGCCAGCAGCTTAGTCGGGACAGGGGACTACGAGCAGTACTTC.

The chain has TRBV19 and TRBJ1-6, with TRBD1 matching 10 bases. The CDR3 runs to 15 residues. Unmatched junction bases numbered 11, after V lost 10 bases and J lost 8 bases. Per the germline V gene, CDR1 is LNHDA and CDR2 is SQIVND (reference sequence). The CDR3 nucleotides are TGTGCCACCACGCCCACGACAGGGGGCGATTCACCCCTCCACTTT. It is translated as CATTPTTGGDSPLHF.

This CDR3 is CASSLEGQGRFF. The CDR3 DNA reads TGTGCCAGCAGCTTGGAGGGACAGGGACGGTTCTTC. V usage is TRBV5-4 and J usage is TRBJ2-1; 9 bases are shared with TRBD1. Trimming removed 0 bases from V and 15 bases from J; junction bases left unmatched: 4. The CDR3 totals 12 residues. Per germline, CDR1 SGHNT and CDR2 YYREEE (reference sequence).

The table lists this clone with a count of one. The CDR3 region is CASSRSSGQGLGETQYF. CDR3 nucleotides: TGTGCCAGCAGCCGCTCATCGGGACAGGGTCTGGGAGAGACCCAGTACTTC. The chain has TRBV3-1 (or the pseudogene TRBV3-2) and TRBJ2-5, with 9 bases fitting TRBD1. CDR1 and CDR2 from the germline V gene are LGHDT and YNNKEL (reference sequence). CDR3 length: 17 residues. The trim removed 4 bases at V and 4 bases at J, leaving 13 bases unmatched.

This clone came up once. This chain joins TRBV19 and TRBJ2-7; 7 nucleotides agree with TRBD2. Trimming removed 5 bases from V and 0 bases from J; junction bases left unmatched: 7. The V gene's germline CDR1 is LNHDA and CDR2 SQIVND (reference sequence). The CDR3 sequence is 15 residues long. The CDR3 DNA follows: TGTGCCAGTAGTCCTTGGGGGGGGACCTCCTACGAGCAGTACTTC. Amino acid sequence: CASSPWGGTSYEQYF.

The gene calls are TRBV5-6 and TRBJ1-2; 9 bases fit TRBD1. This CDR3 has 14 residues. The ends lost 6 bases at V and 4 bases at J; junction bases unmatched: 7. Germline V gives CDR1 SGHDT, CDR2 YYEEEE. CDR3 sequence (DNA): TGTGCCAGCAACTCTTGGACAGGGGTCTATGGCTACACCTTC. This translates into CASNSWTGVYGYTF.

The V and J genes are TRBV5-1 and TRBJ2-5; D perhaps matches TRBD1 (6 bases). There are 14 residues in the CDR3. CDR1 is SGHRS and CDR2 is YFSETQ in the germline V gene. Trimming took off 5 bases at V and 2 bases at J, with 13 bases between the two ends. The CDR3 protein is CASRGAWGQETQYF. The CDR3 DNA is TGCGCCAGCAGGGGGGCTTGGGGACAAGAGACCCAGTACTTC. Full variable domain (remainder filled in from reference TRBV5-1 and TRBJ2-5): KAGVTQTPRYLIKTRGQQVTLSCSPISGHRSVSWYQQTPGQGLQFLFEYFSETQRNKGNFPGRFSGRQFSNSRSEMNVSTLELGDSALYLCASRGAWGQETQYFGPGTRLLVL.